The rows below give T cell receptor beta chains drawn from one sample of a study of blood T cell repertoires in COVID-19. Using immunoSEQ multiplex PCR, the repertoire was profiled, and TCRdb retains in-frame clones only, with some absent. The profile covers a few hundred thousand clones, with 75% to 85% appearing a single time and about 5.6% taken by the ten largest. Sequences were obtained from peripheral blood. Receptors were obtained from a woman in her seventies with COVID-19, enrolled during active disease. Both conserved end residues are part of each CDR3. A D gene is named only where the DNA matches it firmly. Expanded clones are given a class, and other clones once, few, many or no size at all.

clone_size	v_call	d_call	j_call	cdr3_nt	cdr3_aa
NA	TRBV29-1	TRBD1	TRBJ1-6	TGCAGCGTGAAGACAGGGGCAGGTTCACCCCTCCACTTT	CSVKTGAGSPLHF
NA	TRBV24-1	TRBD2	TRBJ2-2	TGTGCCACCAGTACTAGCGCTAACACCGGGGAGCTGTTTTTT	CATSTSANTGELFF
once	TRBV4-3	TRBD1	TRBJ1-4	TGCGCCAGCAGCCAAGGGGGGGGAGTAGGGACAGGTGAAAAACTGTTTTTT	CASSQGGGVGTGEKLFF
NA	TRBV5-1	NA	TRBJ2-7	TGCGCCAGCAGCGCTGGGAGGGGGTCCCCCTACGAGCAGTACTTC	CASSAGRGSPYEQYF
NA	TRBV6-5	NA	TRBJ2-2	TGTGCCAGCAGTTACTCGACCCAGGGAGGTTCCGGGGAGCTGTTTTTT	CASSYSTQGGSGELFF
NA	TRBV7-2	NA	TRBJ2-7	TGTGCCAGCAGCTTATTCTGGAGCCACGAGCAGTACTTC	CASSLFWSHEQYF
NA	TRBV14	NA	TRBJ1-4	TGTGCCAGCAGCCAAGAGCGGGGGGCCGGGACTAATGAAAAACTGTTTTTT	CASSQERGAGTNEKLFF
once	TRBV27	TRBD2	TRBJ2-7	TGTGCCAGCAGTTCCAAAAGGACTAGTGGGTTCTCCTACGAGCAGTACTTC	CASSSKRTSGFSYEQYF
NA	TRBV28	NA	TRBJ1-5	TGTGCCAGCAGTTTAACAGGCAACAATCAGCCCCAGCATTTT	CASSLTGNNQPQHF
NA	TRBV6-5	NA	TRBJ2-7	TGTGCCACCGTACCGGCCGAGGGACTGAGCTACGAGCAGTACTTC	CATVPAEGLSYEQYF
NA	TRBV30	TRBD1	TRBJ1-4	TGTGCCTGTAGCAACCAAAGGGGGCGGCGAGATGAAAAACTGTTTTTT	CACSNQRGRRDEKLFF
NA	TRBV25-1	TRBD1	TRBJ2-5	TGTGCCAGCAGTGCCCGGGACAGCGGCGAGACCCAGTACTTC	CASSARDSGETQYF
NA	TRBV18	NA	TRBJ1-4	TGTGCCAGCTCACCGACAGCAACTAATGAAAAACTGTTTTTT	CASSPTATNEKLFF
NA	TRBV3-1/TRBV3-2	TRBD1	TRBJ2-1	TGTGCCAGCAGCCTGGACAGGGGCTCCTACAATGAGCAGTTCTTC	CASSLDRGSYNEQFF
few	TRBV6-5	TRBD2	TRBJ2-2	TGTGCCAGCATCACTAGCGGGACTACCGGGGAGCTGTTTTTT	CASITSGTTGELFF
NA	TRBV5-4	NA	TRBJ2-4	TGTGCCAGCAGCTTGGGGACAGAAAACATTCAGTACTTC	CASSLGTENIQYF
NA	TRBV3-1/TRBV3-2	TRBD2	TRBJ2-3	TGTGCCAGCAGCGCCGGGACTAGCGGGAGAAAGACAGATACGCAGTATTTT	CASSAGTSGRKTDTQYF
NA	TRBV18	TRBD2	TRBJ2-4	TGTGCCAGCTCACCGATGTTGACTAGCGGAGAACTTCAGTACTTC	CASSPMLTSGELQYF
few	TRBV7-2	NA	TRBJ2-3	TGTGCCAGCCGGGGGGCCAGCACAGATACGCAGTATTTT	CASRGASTDTQYF
NA	TRBV4-3	NA	TRBJ1-1	TGCGCCAGCAGCCAAGGAGTCGTCAGGGGCGCTGAAGCTTTCTTT	CASSQGVVRGAEAFF
NA	TRBV30	NA	TRBJ2-1	TGTGCCTGGTCTGACAATGAGCAGTTCTTC	CAWSDNEQFF
once	TRBV5-6	NA	TRBJ1-2	TGTGCCAGCAGCTATGAAGGGAGGGGATATGGCTACACCTTC	CASSYEGRGYGYTF
many	TRBV5-4	TRBD1	TRBJ1-5	TGTGCCAGCAGCCATTCCGGGACAGGGCTTCGCAATCAGCCCCAGCATTTT	CASSHSGTGLRNQPQHF
NA	TRBV10-3	TRBD1	TRBJ1-2	TGTGCCATCAGTGAGACTCGTCGGACAGGGGATGGCTACACCTTC	CAISETRRTGDGYTF
NA	TRBV5-1	TRBD1	TRBJ1-1	TGCGCCAGCAGCTTGCCCTACAGGGGTGAAGCTTTCTTT	CASSLPYRGEAFF
NA	TRBV5-1	NA	TRBJ1-1	TGCGCCAGCAGCTTGGCAGCGGGGAACACTGAAGCTTTCTTT	CASSLAAGNTEAFF
NA	TRBV27	TRBD1	TRBJ2-2	TGTGCCAGCAGTTCTACAGGGATGGGACAGGGGGTCCGGGAGCTGTTTTTT	CASSSTGMGQGVRELFF
NA	TRBV24-1	NA	TRBJ2-2	TGTGCCACCAGTGATGTGGTTGGCAGGGCGAACACCGGGGAGCTGTTTTTT	CATSDVVGRANTGELFF
NA	TRBV24-1	TRBD2	TRBJ2-3	TGTGCCACCAGTGATTTTGGTAGCGGGGGTTTTACAGATACGCAGTATTTT	CATSDFGSGGFTDTQYF
NA	TRBV19	TRBD2	TRBJ2-1	TGTGCCAGTAGGGGACTAGCGGGGGTTAGCTCCTACAATGAGCAGTTCTTC	CASRGLAGVSSYNEQFF
NA	TRBV11-2	TRBD2	TRBJ2-7	TGTGCCAGCAGCTTAGTCCCGGGACTAGCGGGAGCAGACGAGCAGTACTTC	CASSLVPGLAGADEQYF
NA	TRBV5-6	NA	TRBJ2-1	TGTGCCAGCAGCTTGAAAGGAGGGCTGAGTTACAATGAGCAGTTCTTC	CASSLKGGLSYNEQFF
NA	TRBV21-1	NA	TRBJ2-2	TGTGCCAGCAGCAAGAATCCGGGACAGTCTACCGGGGAGCTGTTTTTT	CASSKNPGQSTGELFF
NA	TRBV28	TRBD1	TRBJ2-5	TGTGCCAGCAGTCCCCCGACAGGGATGTTGGAGACCCAGTACTTC	CASSPPTGMLETQYF
NA	TRBV30	TRBD2	TRBJ2-7	TGTGCCTGGACTAGCGGGAGCATAAAGCAGTACTTC	CAWTSGSIKQYF
NA	TRBV6-2/TRBV6-3	NA	TRBJ1-2	TGTGCCAGCAGCCCCCCGGGGGGCTATGGCTACACCTTC	CASSPPGGYGYTF
NA	TRBV5-1	NA	TRBJ2-1	TGCGCCAGCAGCCTCCAGCCTTCGGGAGTATTCAATGAGCAGTTCTTC	CASSLQPSGVFNEQFF
few	TRBV5-1	NA	TRBJ1-5	TGCGCCAGCAGCTTCGGGGGGACCGACGTCGAGCCCCAGCATTTT	CASSFGGTDVEPQHF
NA	TRBV3-1/TRBV3-2	TRBD2	TRBJ2-2	TGTGCCAGCAGCCGACGGTGGGAGGGCCGAACCGGGGAGCTGTTTTTT	CASSRRWEGRTGELFF
NA	TRBV10-3	TRBD2	TRBJ2-2	TGTGCCACTACCCTCCGGGAGGGGGCCGGGGAGCTGTTTTTT	CATTLREGAGELFF